One TCR beta chain is described in this entry. The antigen remains undetermined. The entry originates in a study of T cells expressing NK-cell markers. Study summary: All TCR beta repertoires analysed originated from sorted CD3+CD56+NKG2C+, CD3+CD56+NKG2C- and CD3+CD56-NKG2C+ T cells. Seven donors tested HCMV-seropositive and one tested seronegative among the eight sequenced.

CDR3 size: 15 residues. The germline gives CDR1 DFQATT, CDR2 SNEGSKA (reference sequence). 5'RACE template switching built TCR beta cDNA with unique molecular identifiers. No DNA is given; TCRdb re-called the 5' RACE reads and lists each CDR3 protein once. Its table records 500,000 to 600,000 distinct CDR3 sequences. The study's findings and limits: For 5 to 7 donors, the dominant NKG2C+ clonotypes made up roughly 1.0-7.0% of their CD8+ T cells.

The sequenced material came from blood T cells: a sorted CD56 or NKG2C T cell subset, CD4+ or CD8+ T cells, or bulk PBMC T cells (not recorded which). The J gene is TRBJ2-7, the V gene TRBV20-1; TCRdb designates TRBD2, a call that cannot be tested without DNA. The clonotype originates from a man younger than 30 in good health. The CDR3 loop reads CSADTSGRALHEQYF.